This T cell receptor beta chain was obtained from a study of low-dose radiotherapy and immunotherapy resistance in tumors. The table lists this clonotype with a count of one. V lost 0 bases and J lost 7, with 16 bases in between. Germline CDR1 reads SGHRS; CDR2 reads YFSETQ. The length of the CDR3 is 15 residues. The time point here: before trial treatment. The donors, trial participants, received nivolumab, ipilimumab, aspirin, low-dose cyclophosphamide and low-dose radiotherapy. Alpha and beta chains were covered, as first-strand cDNA relied on TRAV- and TRBV-specific primers. The authors ran around 18 PCR cycles to amplify TCRs with a constant-region primer and V-primer adapter. Using its own MiXCR run on the reads, TCRdb lists one record per CDR3 protein. The repertoire holds around 69,000 distinct CDR3 sequences, roughly 31% seen once, with approximately 10% in the top ten.

The sample in question was PBMCs, obtained before treatment. This chain connects TRBV5-1 to TRBJ1-1; possible D gene TRBD1, 5 bases. This TCR was sampled from a female donor with ovarian cancer. CDR3: CASSLDGTRGFEAFF. The CDR3, as DNA: TGCGCCAGCAGCTTGGATGGGACCCGGGGATTTGAAGCTTTCTTT.